Included here is one T cell receptor (beta chain) sequence, with context. The data derive from a study of shared clonotypes between healthy human individuals. CD8 cells classed as naive were CD45RO-negative and positively selected for CCR7, excluding terminally differentiated effector memory CD45RA+ cells. The protocol was immunoSEQ multiplex PCR, while the TCRdb copy is restricted to in-frame clones and leaves out a portion. The sample lists over 800,000 clones; approximately 92% were seen once. Material for sequencing was naive CD8+ T cells sorted from blood. This receptor was taken from a man aged 25-40 years in good health.

The CDR3 DNA follows: TGCGCCAGCAGCAGCCAGACAACCGGGACGGATGAGCAGTTCTTC. Amino acids: CASSSQTTGTDEQFF. The rearrangement joins TRBV4-1 to TRBJ2-1, with D possibly called TRBD1 or TRBD2 (5 bases each). The V gene lost 5 bases and the J gene lost 8 bases, with 19 bases spanning the gap. Germline assignment: CDR1 MGHRA and CDR2 YSYEKL. The CDR3 spans 15 residues.